The next 5 T cell receptor beta chains were all read from a single sample in a study of T cell changes during pregnancy in multiple sclerosis. Libraries were prepared by immunoSEQ multiplex PCR; TCRdb keeps only in-frame clonotypes and omits some of them. The sample yields roughly 69,000 clones, approximately 91% seen once. Sequences were derived from peripheral blood, sampled in the third trimester of pregnancy. The origin of the receptors is a female donor with multiple sclerosis, enrolled in a pregnancy study.

The gene calls are TRBV7-3 and TRBJ2-3; D is unclear. The CDR3 consists of 15 residues. V was pared by 0 bases and J by 0 bases, with 7 bases between. The V gene's germline CDR1 is SGHTA and CDR2 FQGTGA. CDR3 DNA: TGTGCCAGCAGCTTAACCGGTACTAGCACAGATACGCAGTATTTT. It yields the protein CASSLTGTSTDTQYF.

This clone appeared a few times. The rearrangement joins TRBV19 to TRBJ1-1; 10 bases align to TRBD1. V dropped 7 bases and J dropped 5; count of bases not matched to a gene: 4. This CDR3 contains 13 residues. Per germline, CDR1 LNHDA and CDR2 SQIVND (reference sequence). CDR3 sequence reads: CASTGQGDTEAFF. CDR3 sequence (DNA): TGTGCCAGTACCGGACAGGGGGATACTGAAGCTTTCTTT.

The chain uses TRBV11-2 and TRBJ2-7; 9 positions agree with TRBD2. From germline, CDR1 is SGHAT and CDR2 FQNNGV. CDR3 length equals 15 residues. Trimming removed 3 bases from V and 5 bases from J; junction bases left unmatched: 8. The CDR3 DNA follows: TGTGCCAGCAGCTTCCTTAGCGGGGGCCCTAACGAGCAGTACTTC. Amino acid sequence: CASSFLSGGPNEQYF.

The genes are TRBV7-2 and TRBJ1-2; TRBD1 is a possible D gene (6 bases). The CDR3 contains 14 residues. V shed 1 base and J shed 4 bases, with 10 bases lying between them. The germline V gene has CDR1 SGHTA and CDR2 FQGNSA. The CDR3 nucleotides read TGTGCCAGCAGCTTAGTAAGGGACATCTATGGCTACACCTTC. Residues: CASSLVRDIYGYTF.

This clone was recorded once. The chain is built from TRBV19 and TRBJ1-5; possible D gene TRBD1, 5 bases. This CDR3 has 18 amino acids. CDR1 and CDR2 (germline): LNHDA, SQIVND (reference sequence). Trimming cost V 1 base and J 0 bases, with 16 bases left between them. CDR3 coding DNA: TGTGCCAGTAGTATAGGTCAGTGGGGGGGTTATAGCAATCAGCCCCAGCATTTT. Protein: CASSIGQWGGYSNQPQHF.